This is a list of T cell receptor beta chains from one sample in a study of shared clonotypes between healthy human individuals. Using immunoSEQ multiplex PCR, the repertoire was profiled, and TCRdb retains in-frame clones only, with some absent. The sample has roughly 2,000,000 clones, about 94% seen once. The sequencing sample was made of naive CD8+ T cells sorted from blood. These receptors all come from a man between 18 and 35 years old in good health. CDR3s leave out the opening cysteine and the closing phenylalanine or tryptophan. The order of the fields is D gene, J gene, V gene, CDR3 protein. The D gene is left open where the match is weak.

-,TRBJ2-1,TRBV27,ASSLAGALYNEQF
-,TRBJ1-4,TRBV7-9,ASSSNREGNEKLF
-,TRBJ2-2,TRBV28,ASSPRVNTGELF
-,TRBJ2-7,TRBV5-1,ASSADGYEQY
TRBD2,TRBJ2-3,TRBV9,ASSASGRTGDTQY
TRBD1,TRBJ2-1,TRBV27,ASTTGADNEQF
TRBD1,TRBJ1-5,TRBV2,ASSPTGDINQPQH
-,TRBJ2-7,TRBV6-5,ASSYSEGTEY
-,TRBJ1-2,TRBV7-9,ASSFPEVNYGYT
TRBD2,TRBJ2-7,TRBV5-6,ASSLIGRGEQY
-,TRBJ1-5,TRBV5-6,ASSLQGLQPQH
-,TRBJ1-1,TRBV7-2,ASSLGGRANTEAF
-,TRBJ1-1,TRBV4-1,ASSQVQGGTEAF
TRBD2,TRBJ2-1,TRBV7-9,ASSSLAGHNNEQF
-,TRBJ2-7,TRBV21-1,ASRAEQY
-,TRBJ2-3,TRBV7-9,ASSFDGRDPHVDTQY
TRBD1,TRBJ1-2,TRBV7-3,ASSLGTDYGYT
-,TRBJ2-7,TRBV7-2,ASSLSQIAFSSYEQY
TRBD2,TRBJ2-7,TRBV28,ASSFSGGDEQY
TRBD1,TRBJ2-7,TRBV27,ASRDRGGSYEQY
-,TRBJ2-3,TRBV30,AWSVQGDTQY
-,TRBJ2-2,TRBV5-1,ASSDSTTLKGGELF
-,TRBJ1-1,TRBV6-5,ASRIGGGNTEAF
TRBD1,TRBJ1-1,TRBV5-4,ASSLEGTGTEAF
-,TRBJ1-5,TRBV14,ASSQYSNQPQH
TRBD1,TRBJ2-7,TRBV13,ASSLGQDHYEQY
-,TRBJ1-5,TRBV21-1,ASSFFPGQFRSNQPQH
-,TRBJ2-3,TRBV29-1,SAPLSADTQY
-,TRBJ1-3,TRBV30,AWSVAGRGNTIY
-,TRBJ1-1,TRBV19,ASSISPPYTEAF
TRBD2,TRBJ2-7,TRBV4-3,ASSQVVAGASYEQY
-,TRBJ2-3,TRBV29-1,SVDWDTSTDTQY
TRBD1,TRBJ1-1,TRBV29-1,SVAGSDRVGLKTEAF
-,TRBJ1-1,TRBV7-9,ASSFEGLNTEAF
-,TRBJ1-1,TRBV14,ASSQDPRGSLNEAF
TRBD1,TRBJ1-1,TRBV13,ASSLHGQGEAF
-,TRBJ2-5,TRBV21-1,ASDREAEQETQY
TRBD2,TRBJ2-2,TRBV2,ASTGLAGPSTGELF
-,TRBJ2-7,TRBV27,ASSLINYEQY
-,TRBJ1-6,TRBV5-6,ASSYWRSRYNSPLH